These 26 T cell receptor beta chains share one sample of origin, sequenced in a study of blood T cell repertoires in COVID-19 (dated by TCRdb to 2018 to 2020). Library prep was done by the immunoSEQ multiplex PCR assay. TCRdb took over this immuneACCESS table, retaining in-frame rearrangements with V and J assigned. Such tables are incomplete; in checked studies, under half of the missing clones stem from an unresolved V gene, and the remainder is unexplained. This sample gives hundreds of thousands of clones in total; approximately 92% of them show up just once. The ten largest clones represent around 1.1% of the sample. Sequenced sample: PBMCs or T cells enriched from blood (not recorded which). The receptors derive from a man aged 25 to 40 who had recovered from COVID-19.

The V gene is TRBV29-1, the J gene TRBJ2-5; D gene uncertain. The CDR3 loop spans 13 amino acids. V was cut by 1 base and J by 5 bases, with 11 bases left in between. Germline V gene lookup returns CDR1 SQVTM and CDR2 ANQGSEA. The CDR3 here is CSVEAPSVETQYF. The CDR3 DNA follows: TGCAGCGTTGAAGCCCCCTCGGTTGAGACCCAGTACTTC.

This chain uses TRBV2 with TRBJ2-1; possibly TRBD2 for D (7 bases). Trimming left V 4 bases short and J 6 bases short, with 22 bases between. The germline gives CDR1 SNHLY, CDR2 FYNNEI. The CDR3 sequence is 17 residues long. CDR3: CASSAEGGRGVGNEQFF. CDR3 nucleotides: TGTGCCAGCAGTGCCGAGGGTGGGAGGGGGGTTGGCAATGAGCAGTTCTTC.

This rearrangement joins TRBV5-6 to TRBJ2-1; D is ambiguous. Germline V gene data show CDR1 as SGHDT and CDR2 as YYEEEE. V lost 4 bases to trimming and J lost 2 bases, with 10 bases between them. The CDR3 contains 14 residues. The CDR3 protein is CASSPTVAYNEQFF. Here the CDR3 DNA reads TGTGCCAGCAGCCCCACTGTGGCCTACAATGAGCAGTTCTTC.

This chain links TRBV5-1 with TRBJ2-3; 10 nucleotides match TRBD2. CDR3 length: 16 amino acids. CDR1 and CDR2 (germline): SGHRS, YFSETQ. Germline trimming cut 0 bases from V and 1 base from J; bases unmatched to any gene: 2. CDR3 amino acids: CASSLGLAGGTDTQYF. CDR3 bases: TGCGCCAGCAGCTTGGGACTAGCGGGTGGCACAGATACGCAGTATTTT. Full variable domain (remainder filled in from reference TRBV5-1 and TRBJ2-3): KAGVTQTPRYLIKTRGQQVTLSCSPISGHRSVSWYQQTPGQGLQFLFEYFSETQRNKGNFPGRFSGRQFSNSRSEMNVSTLELGDSALYLCASSLGLAGGTDTQYFGPGTRLTVL.

The chain employs TRBV5-6 and TRBJ2-3; D remains unclear. The V gene's germline CDR1 is SGHDT and CDR2 YYEEEE. Deletions cut 0 bases from V and 6 bases from J, with 11 bases between. CDR3 length equals 14 residues. In nucleotides, the CDR3 is TGTGCCAGCAGCTTGGATCTTCGAGAGGATACGCAGTATTTT. Translating gives CASSLDLREDTQYF.

V usage is TRBV2 and J usage is TRBJ1-5; D gene unclear. The CDR3 sequence is 15 residues long. The germline V and J ends were trimmed by 6 bases and 7 bases, with 19 bases remaining between them. Germline CDR1 SNHLY, CDR2 FYNNEI. The CDR3 is CASRRIRVEGQPQHF. The CDR3 nucleotides read TGTGCCAGCAGGAGGATAAGGGTGGAGGGACAGCCCCAGCATTTT.

This chain connects TRBV30 to TRBJ2-4, with D unclear. Trimming pared 2 bases from V and 7 bases from J, leaving 12 bases between. The CDR3 consists of 13 residues. CDR1 and CDR2 from the germline V gene are GTSNPN and SVGIG (reference sequence). The CDR3 protein is CAWSPAAYNIQYF. CDR3 in DNA: TGTGCCTGGAGTCCCGCGGCTTACAACATTCAGTACTTC.

This clone was picked up a small number of times. The chain has TRBV4-1 and TRBJ2-2, with 8 bases lining up with TRBD2. The CDR3 sequence is 16 residues long. Germline trimming cut 6 bases from V and 0 bases from J; bases unmatched to any gene: 6. Germline values: CDR1 MGHRA, CDR2 YSYEKL. CDR3 region: CASRQYSGTNTGELFF. The CDR3 nucleotides are TGCGCCAGCAGACAGTATAGCGGGACGAACACCGGGGAGCTGTTTTTT.

The chain employs TRBV27 and TRBJ1-2; 7 nucleotides agree with TRBD1. J was trimmed by 4 bases and V by 4 bases; bases with no gene match: 12. The CDR3 has 16 amino acids. Germline lookup yields CDR1 MNHEY and CDR2 SMNVEV (reference sequence). The CDR3 DNA sequence: TGTGCCAGCAGTTCACCGCGAGGGGACAGTTTCTATGGCTACACCTTC. It specifies CASSSPRGDSFYGYTF.

The chain joins TRBV6-2 or TRBV6-3 to TRBJ1-5; 7 nucleotides agree with TRBD1. CDR3 length equals 19 residues. V lost 2 bases and J lost 0; bases outside the gene matches: 13. Germline V gene data show CDR1 as MNHEY and CDR2 as SVGEGT. The CDR3 loop is CASSYNGGTDPYSNQPQHF. The CDR3 bases are TGTGCCAGCAGTTACAATGGCGGGACAGACCCTTATAGCAATCAGCCCCAGCATTTT.

CDR3 amino acids: CASSAGPSYEQYF. DNA for the CDR3: TGTGCCAGTAGTGCGGGACCGAGCTACGAGCAGTACTTC. The chain links TRBV19 to TRBJ2-7, with D tentatively TRBD2 (6 bases). The CDR3 has 13 amino acids. Trimming took off 5 bases at V and 3 bases at J, with 11 bases between the two ends. Germline lookup yields CDR1 LNHDA and CDR2 SQIVND (reference sequence).

The chain joins TRBV5-8 to TRBJ1-1; D remains ambiguous. This CDR3 contains 15 residues. Deletions cut 1 base from V and 2 bases from J, with 12 bases between. Germline lookup yields CDR1 SGHTS and CDR2 YDEGEE. This CDR3 reads CASSLNGIPNTEAFF. The CDR3 coding sequence is TGTGCCAGCAGCTTGAACGGGATTCCCAACACTGAAGCTTTCTTT.

The rearrangement links TRBV19 to TRBJ2-1, with 9 bases identical to TRBD2. This CDR3 is built from 15 residues. Trimming at V came to 1 base and at J to 5 bases, leaving 3 bases not matched to a gene. Germline V CDR1 and CDR2: LNHDA, SQIVND (reference sequence). In DNA, the CDR3 is TGTGCCAGTAGTATAGGGACTAGCGAGAACAATGAGCAGTTCTTC. This encodes CASSIGTSENNEQFF.

The chain links TRBV29-1 to TRBJ2-7, with unresolved D. V was pared by 4 bases and J by 3 bases, with 13 bases between. The germline V gene encodes CDR1 SQVTM and CDR2 ANQGSEA. The CDR3 is made up of 13 amino acids. The CDR3 DNA sequence: TGCAGCGTTGGTTGGCCAGGTAACTACGAGCAGTACTTC. It yields the protein CSVGWPGNYEQYF.

V is TRBV11-2 and J is TRBJ1-2, with D possibly being TRBD1 (6 bases). Germline V CDR1 and CDR2: SGHAT, FQNNGV. The CDR3 runs 14 residues. Trimming stripped 5 bases from V and 10 bases from J, with 20 bases between. The chain's CDR3 is CASSPTRDKKNYTF. The DNA for the CDR3 is TGTGCCAGCAGCCCAACGAGGGACAAGAAAAACTACACCTTC. Variable domain in full (rest from reference TRBV11-2 and TRBJ1-2): EAGVAQSPRYKIIEKRQSVAFWCNPISGHATLYWYQQILGQGPKLLIQFQNNGVVDDSQLPKDRFSAERLKGVDSTLKIQPAKLEDSAVYLCASSPTRDKKNYTFGSGTRLTVV.

The chain employs TRBV28 and TRBJ2-1; maybe TRBD2 (6 bases). CDR3 size: 15 residues. The germline V and J ends were trimmed by 8 bases and 4 bases, with 18 bases remaining between them. Germline values: CDR1 MDHEN, CDR2 SYDVKM. The CDR3 loop is CASRIELADYNEQFF. The DNA for the CDR3 is TGTGCCAGCCGGATCGAACTAGCAGATTACAATGAGCAGTTCTTC.

This chain joins TRBV2 and TRBJ1-1; 8 nucleotides line up with TRBD1. With V trimmed by 6 bases and J by 4 bases, 10 bases remained unmatched. Germline V gene lookup returns CDR1 SNHLY and CDR2 FYNNEI. This CDR3 has 15 amino acids. In nucleotides, the CDR3 is TGTGCCAGCAGACAATACCAGGGGGCGACCACTGAAGCTTTCTTT. This encodes CASRQYQGATTEAFF.

The rearrangement links TRBV4-1 to TRBJ2-5; 10 positions agree with TRBD2. In germline, CDR1 is MGHRA, CDR2 YSYEKL. The J segment lost 5 bases and the V segment lost 2 bases, leaving 8 bases of the junction unmatched. The CDR3 has 16 residues. The DNA of the CDR3 is TGCGCCAGCAGCCAATCTTCTAGCGGGAGCTGGGAGACCCAGTACTTC. Amino acid sequence: CASSQSSSGSWETQYF.

The V gene is TRBV28, the J gene TRBJ2-5; 7 bases agree with TRBD1. The CDR3 length is 15 residues. Germline trimming cut 9 bases from V and 3 bases from J; bases unmatched to any gene: 13. Germline V gene lookup returns CDR1 MDHEN and CDR2 SYDVKM. The CDR3 loop is CASAPTGDGKETQYF. DNA for the CDR3: TGTGCCAGTGCCCCTACAGGGGATGGGAAAGAGACCCAGTACTTC.

The genes are TRBV18 and TRBJ2-5, with 12 bases fitting TRBD2. V lost 3 bases and J lost 4; bases outside the gene matches: 12. Germline CDR1 KGHSH, CDR2 LQKENI. The CDR3 length is 18 residues. In DNA, the CDR3 is TGTGCCAGCTCACCTCCCCAGGCCGCTAGCGGGAGGGGAGAGACCCAGTACTTC. It specifies CASSPPQAASGRGETQYF.

V and J are TRBV30 and TRBJ2-1; TRBD2 matches at 11 bases. Germline values: CDR1 GTSNPN, CDR2 SVGIG (reference sequence). The trim removed 0 bases at V and 6 bases at J, leaving 7 bases unmatched. The CDR3 covers 16 residues. CDR3 in DNA: TGTGCCTGGAGTGTAAAAACTAGCGGGAGTTTCAATGAGCAGTTCTTC. It yields the protein CAWSVKTSGSFNEQFF.

The chain couples TRBV5-1 to TRBJ2-3; 7 bases match TRBD1. The CDR3 is 15 amino acids. The V segment lost 0 bases and the J segment 1 base; nucleotides outside the gene matches: 2. The germline CDR1 and CDR2 sequences are SGHRS and YFSETQ. The CDR3 sequence is CASSLAGTGTDTQYF. CDR3 sequence (DNA): TGCGCCAGCAGCTTGGCCGGGACAGGCACAGATACGCAGTATTTT.

This clone was detected a few times. The rearrangement joins TRBV13 to TRBJ1-2, with 9 bases that match TRBD1. CDR1 is PRHDT and CDR2 is FYEKMQ in the germline V gene (reference sequence). There are 15 residues in the CDR3. With V trimmed by 3 bases and J by 2 bases, 4 bases remained unmatched. The CDR3 region is CASSLTGTGNYGYTF. CDR3 DNA: TGTGCCAGCAGCTTGACCGGGACAGGGAACTATGGCTACACCTTC.

This chain joins TRBV28 and TRBJ2-7; 7 nucleotides line up with TRBD1. Germline CDR1 MDHEN, CDR2 SYDVKM. Losses at the gene ends were 7 bases for V and 0 bases for J; bases not matched to a gene: 6. This CDR3 is built from 14 residues. The CDR3 DNA reads TGTGCCAGCAACCACCGGGACAGCTCCTACGAGCAGTACTTC. Its protein product is CASNHRDSSYEQYF.

The V and J genes are TRBV18 and TRBJ2-3; the D is unclear. V was cut by 1 base and J by 0 bases, with 11 bases left in between. This CDR3 is 16 amino acids long. The V gene's germline CDR1 is KGHSH and CDR2 LQKENI. In DNA, the CDR3 is TGTGCCAGCTCACCACGTAAGGAGCGTAGCACAGATACGCAGTATTTT. It is translated as CASSPRKERSTDTQYF.

In its sample, this clone was seen once. V is TRBV3-1 (or the pseudogene TRBV3-2) and J is TRBJ2-3; TRBD2 agrees at 15 bases. The junction had 5 bases not matched to a gene; V was cut back by 4 bases and J by 0 bases. The CDR3 spans 18 residues. CDR1 is LGHDT, CDR2 YNNKEL, per germline (reference sequence). CDR3 loop: CASSLLGLAGGSTDTQYF. DNA of the CDR3: TGTGCCAGCAGCCTCCTTGGACTAGCGGGAGGGAGCACAGATACGCAGTATTTT.